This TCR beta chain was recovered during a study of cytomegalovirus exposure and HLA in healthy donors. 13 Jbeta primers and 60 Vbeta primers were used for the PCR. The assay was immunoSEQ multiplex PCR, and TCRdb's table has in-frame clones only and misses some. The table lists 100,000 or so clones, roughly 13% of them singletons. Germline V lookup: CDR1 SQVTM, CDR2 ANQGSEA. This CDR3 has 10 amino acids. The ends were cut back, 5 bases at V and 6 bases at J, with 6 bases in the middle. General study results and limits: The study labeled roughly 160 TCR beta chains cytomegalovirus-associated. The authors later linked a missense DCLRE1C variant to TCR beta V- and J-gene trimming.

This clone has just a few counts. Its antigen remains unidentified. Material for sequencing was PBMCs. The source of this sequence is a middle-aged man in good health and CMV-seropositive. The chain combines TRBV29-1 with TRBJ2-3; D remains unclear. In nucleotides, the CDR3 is TGCAGCGTTAATCCGGATACGCAGTATTTT. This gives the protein CSVNPDTQYF.